These T cell receptor beta chains were read from a single sample in a study of blood T cell repertoires in COVID-19. Generated by immunoSEQ multiplex PCR, the TCRdb table keeps only in-frame clones and is missing some. The sample carries fewer than 200,000 clones, around four fifths recorded once. The sequenced sample was peripheral blood. The receptors originated from a woman older than 75 with acute or convalescent COVID-19. Both conserved end residues are part of each CDR3.

J gene: TRBJ1-5; V gene: TRBV18; CDR3 protein: CASSPKREMVQPQHF
J gene: TRBJ2-7; V gene: TRBV7-8; CDR3 protein: CASSSAGTRYEQYF
J gene: TRBJ2-5; V gene: TRBV21-1; CDR3 protein: CASNHPRDCNCQETQYF
J gene: TRBJ2-7; V gene: TRBV27; CDR3 protein: CASSLYVGDTYEQYF
J gene: TRBJ2-2; V gene: TRBV9; CDR3 protein: CASSPRVTGELFF
J gene: TRBJ2-1; V gene: TRBV6-5; CDR3 protein: CASSPTRAGNEQFF
J gene: TRBJ2-3; V gene: TRBV4-2; CDR3 protein: CASSQERGAGGLTDTQYF
J gene: TRBJ2-2; V gene: TRBV7-3; CDR3 protein: CASSATSGRYTGELFF
J gene: TRBJ2-3; V gene: TRBV5-6; CDR3 protein: CASSLQNTQYF
J gene: TRBJ1-5; V gene: TRBV29-1; CDR3 protein: CSSFGGSNQPQHF
J gene: TRBJ1-4; V gene: TRBV5-8; CDR3 protein: CASSLPEWGGNNEKLFF
J gene: TRBJ1-2; V gene: TRBV4-2; CDR3 protein: CASSQDSATPSNYGYTF
J gene: TRBJ1-2; V gene: TRBV7-2; CDR3 protein: CASSAQGARSGYTF
J gene: TRBJ2-7; V gene: TRBV3-1/TRBV3-2; CDR3 protein: CASSQGLAGGPSGF
J gene: TRBJ1-6; V gene: TRBV13; CDR3 protein: CASSLEPGGRSPLHF
J gene: TRBJ2-1; V gene: TRBV11-2; CDR3 protein: CASSLVSGRAFEQFF
J gene: TRBJ1-2; V gene: TRBV6-4; CDR3 protein: CASSEIALGYGYTF
J gene: TRBJ1-3; V gene: TRBV6-5; CDR3 protein: CASSPLDRNGNTIYF
J gene: TRBJ2-3; V gene: TRBV11-2; CDR3 protein: CASSLDSWEGRARTDTQYF
J gene: TRBJ1-2; V gene: TRBV7-9; CDR3 protein: CASSLEGVSYTF
J gene: TRBJ2-1; V gene: TRBV19; CDR3 protein: CASSIVAASYNEQFF
J gene: TRBJ1-1; V gene: TRBV19; CDR3 protein: CASSTGQGAAEAFF
J gene: TRBJ1-5; V gene: TRBV29-1; CDR3 protein: CSVEQGLGQPQHF
J gene: TRBJ2-7; V gene: TRBV9; CDR3 protein: CASSPRDRVSVLSSYEQYF
J gene: TRBJ2-7; V gene: TRBV27; CDR3 protein: CASSFQAGGLPYEQYF
J gene: TRBJ1-2; V gene: TRBV6-5; CDR3 protein: CASTSRFSVEGYTF
J gene: TRBJ2-3; V gene: TRBV11-1; CDR3 protein: CAIKGTGEGDTQYF
J gene: TRBJ2-7; V gene: TRBV10-1; CDR3 protein: CASSESRQGYEQYF
J gene: TRBJ2-1; V gene: TRBV9; CDR3 protein: CASSPGQGFYNEQFF
J gene: TRBJ2-2; V gene: TRBV5-1; CDR3 protein: CASSHGGTGGSGELFF
J gene: TRBJ1-3; V gene: TRBV5-4; CDR3 protein: CASSSFSGNTIYF
J gene: TRBJ1-2; V gene: TRBV3-1/TRBV3-2; CDR3 protein: CASSQAGGADGYTF
J gene: TRBJ1-2; V gene: TRBV19; CDR3 protein: CASSIRNRDYGYTF
J gene: TRBJ2-6; V gene: TRBV15; CDR3 protein: CATSPSGGATGANVLTF